These T cell receptor beta chains were read from a single sample in a study of cytomegalovirus exposure and HLA in healthy donors. The protocol was immunoSEQ multiplex PCR, while the TCRdb copy is restricted to in-frame clones and leaves out a portion. The sample holds 100,000 or so clones, around four fifths seen once. Specimen: PBMCs. Source of these receptors: a middle-aged man in good health and CMV-seronegative. The CDR3 runs from the conserved cysteine through the conserved F or W. Size is omitted from some rows. Given values are once, few, many or a class for expanded clones.

clone_size | v_call | cdr3_aa
once | TRBV19 | CASSIRLAGGHRTDTQYF
few | TRBV19 | CASGTGVKYF
few | TRBV19 | CASSIGAGGPVGDTQYF
- | TRBV5-1 | CASRTGTALAKNIQYF
- | TRBV27 | CASSGLQGLDGYTF
few | TRBV4-3 | CASSHSSSDTQYF
few | TRBV9 | CASSPQWSGTSTDTQYF
- | TRBV19 | CASSISGGDRGLRRLAKNIQYF
- | TRBV6-1 | CASSESGGRSYGYTF
- | TRBV21-1 | CASSKGSEKENTIYF
few | TRBV10-3 | CAITDPSGATDTQYF
- | TRBV27 | CASTPKSVPGTGGTGELFF
- | TRBV2 | CASKSEAAYEQYF
few | TRBV7-9 | CASSLDRAAFF
- | TRBV15 | CATSRDMTGNTEAFF
- | TRBV27 | CASSFTSHYEQYF
- | TRBV28 | CASSWQWAGTDTQYF
- | TRBV6-5 | CASSPGSDYGYTF
few | TRBV5-4 | CASSLGGVTDTQYF
- | TRBV6-5 | CASSYSGLGGYEQYF
- | TRBV5-4 | CASNTPGQGGEQYF
- | TRBV6-6 | CASSPPRQGTYNEQFF
- | TRBV5-5 | CASSPGQLQETQYF
- | TRBV21-1 | CASSTTGNPPYGYTF
few | TRBV7-3 | CASSFSALRTDTQYF
- | TRBV11-2 | CASSRDRGTQYF
few | TRBV7-7 | CASSLNPTGYNEQFF
- | TRBV19 | CASEDRAGQPQHF
- | TRBV29-1 | CSVGDSYNQPQHF